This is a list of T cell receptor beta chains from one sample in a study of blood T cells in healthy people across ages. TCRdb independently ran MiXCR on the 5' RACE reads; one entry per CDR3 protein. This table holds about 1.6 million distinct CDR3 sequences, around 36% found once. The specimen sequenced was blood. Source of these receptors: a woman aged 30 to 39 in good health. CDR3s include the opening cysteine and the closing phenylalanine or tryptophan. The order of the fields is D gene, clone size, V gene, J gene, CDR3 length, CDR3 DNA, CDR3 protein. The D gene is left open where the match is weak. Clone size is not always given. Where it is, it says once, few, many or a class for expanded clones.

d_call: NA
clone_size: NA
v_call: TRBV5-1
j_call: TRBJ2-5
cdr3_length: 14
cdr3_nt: TGCGCCAGCAGGAGAGAGGGGTCCCAAGAGACCCAGTACTTC
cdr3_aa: CASRREGSQETQYF

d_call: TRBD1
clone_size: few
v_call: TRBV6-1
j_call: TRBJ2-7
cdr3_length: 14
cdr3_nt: TGTGCCAGCATGGGATCAGGGGGCTTCTACGAGCAGTACTTC
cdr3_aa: CASMGSGGFYEQYF

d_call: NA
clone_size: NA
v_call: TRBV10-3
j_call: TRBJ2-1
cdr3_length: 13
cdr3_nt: TGTGCCACAAAAAACCGGACGGGGTATGAGCAGTTCTTC
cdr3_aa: CATKNRTGYEQFF

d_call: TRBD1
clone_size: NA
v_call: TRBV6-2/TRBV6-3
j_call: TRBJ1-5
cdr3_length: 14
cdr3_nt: TGTGCCAGCAAGTGGACAGGGGGCTATCAGCCCCAGCATTTT
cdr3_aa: CASKWTGGYQPQHF

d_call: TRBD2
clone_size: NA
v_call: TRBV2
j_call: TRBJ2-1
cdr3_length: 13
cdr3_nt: TGTGCCAGCAGTGCGAGGGGAGGGAGTGAGCAGTTCTTC
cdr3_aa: CASSARGGSEQFF

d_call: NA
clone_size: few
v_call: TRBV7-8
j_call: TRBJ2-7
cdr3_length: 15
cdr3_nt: TGTGCCAGCAGCTTAGTGGGAGGTGGGGTCCACGAGCAGTACTTC
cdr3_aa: CASSLVGGGVHEQYF

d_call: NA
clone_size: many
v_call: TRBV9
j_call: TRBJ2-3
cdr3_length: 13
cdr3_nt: TGTGCCAGCAGCGTAGCAGGCGGAGATACGCAGTATTTT
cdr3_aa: CASSVAGGDTQYF

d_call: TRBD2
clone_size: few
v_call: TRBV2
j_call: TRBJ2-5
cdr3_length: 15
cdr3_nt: TGTGCCAGCAAGACTAGCAATCTTTTCCGGGAGACCCAGTACTTC
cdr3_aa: CASKTSNLFRETQYF

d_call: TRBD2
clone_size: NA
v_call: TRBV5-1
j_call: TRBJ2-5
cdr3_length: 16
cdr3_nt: TGCGCCAGCAGCTTGGGGGGACTAGCGGGAGGAGAGACCCAGTACTTC
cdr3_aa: CASSLGGLAGGETQYF

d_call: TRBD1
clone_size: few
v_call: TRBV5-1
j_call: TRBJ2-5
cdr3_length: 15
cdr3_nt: TGCGCCAGCAGCTTGACGACAGGGGCAGGAGAGACCCAGTACTTC
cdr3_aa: CASSLTTGAGETQYF

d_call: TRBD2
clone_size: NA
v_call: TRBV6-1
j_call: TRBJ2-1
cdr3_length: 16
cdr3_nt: TGTGCCAGCAAGGCGGGAGCGGGGATCTCCTACAATGAGCAGTTCTTC
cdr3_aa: CASKAGAGISYNEQFF

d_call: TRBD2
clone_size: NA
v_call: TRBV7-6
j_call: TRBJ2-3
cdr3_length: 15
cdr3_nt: TGTGCCAGCAGTCCATCCAGCGGGGGGGCAGATACGCAGTATTTT
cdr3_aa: CASSPSSGGADTQYF

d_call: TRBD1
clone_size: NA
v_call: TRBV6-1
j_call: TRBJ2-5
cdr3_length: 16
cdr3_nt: TGTGCCAGCAGTGAAGCCTCGGGACAGGCCACGGAGACCCAGTACTTC
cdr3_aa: CASSEASGQATETQYF

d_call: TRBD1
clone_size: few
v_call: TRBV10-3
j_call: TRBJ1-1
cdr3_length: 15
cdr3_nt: TGTGCCATCAGTGCTAACCCGGGACAGGGGTCTGAAGCTTTCTTT
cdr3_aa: CAISANPGQGSEAFF

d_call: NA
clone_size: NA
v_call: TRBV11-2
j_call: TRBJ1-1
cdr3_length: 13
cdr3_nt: TGTGCCAGCAGCTTAGATCGTGTGAGTCAAGCTTTCTTT
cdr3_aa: CASSLDRVSQAFF

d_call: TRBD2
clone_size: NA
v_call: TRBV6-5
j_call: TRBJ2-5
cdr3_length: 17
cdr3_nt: TGTGCCGGCAGTTACTCTCAGCCTAGCGGGGGGCTGAAGACCCAGTACTTC
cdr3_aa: CAGSYSQPSGGLKTQYF

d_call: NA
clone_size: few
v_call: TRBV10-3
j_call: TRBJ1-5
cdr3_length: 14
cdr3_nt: TGTGCCATCGGCGACCCGAGTAACGGTCAGCCCCAGCATTTT
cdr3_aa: CAIGDPSNGQPQHF

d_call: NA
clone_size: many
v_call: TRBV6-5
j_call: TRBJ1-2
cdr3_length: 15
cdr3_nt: TGTGCCAGCAGTTACTCGAGTAGTCCCTTTGAGGGCTACACCTTC
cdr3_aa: CASSYSSSPFEGYTF

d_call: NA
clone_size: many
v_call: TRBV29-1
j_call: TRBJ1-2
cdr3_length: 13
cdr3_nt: TGCAGCGTCAAGCCCGGGAGGGCTTGGGGCTACACCTTC
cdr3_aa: CSVKPGRAWGYTF

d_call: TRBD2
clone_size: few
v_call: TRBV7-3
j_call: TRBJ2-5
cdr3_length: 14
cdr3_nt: TGTGCCAGCAGCTTAATTCCGGGGGGAGAGACCCAGTACTTC
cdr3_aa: CASSLIPGGETQYF